Presented here are 5 T cell receptor beta chains from one specimen sequenced in a study of T cell clones after liver transplantation. TCRdb's table, derived via immunoSEQ multiplex PCR, lists solely in-frame clones and lacks some. The table lists roughly 80,000 clones, roughly 80% of them singletons, with 2.5% to 3.5% in the top ten. Sequencing was performed on CD4+ T cells from blood, taken at the 22-month timepoint. The receptors derive from a human patient who received a liver transplant. Part of the T cells may come from the graft donor.

This sequence joins TRBV29-1 and TRBJ2-7; TRBD2 is a possible D gene (7 bases). V gave up 4 bases and J gave up 5 bases, with 12 bases separating them. The CDR3 spans 12 residues. The V gene's germline CDR1 is SQVTM and CDR2 ANQGSEA. The CDR3 coding sequence is TGCAGCGTTGCGGGGGGCGCAAACGAGCAGTACTTC. Protein: CSVAGGANEQYF.

This clone appeared a single time. The J gene is TRBJ2-5, the V gene TRBV7-2; D may be TRBD1 or TRBD2 (5 bases each). This CDR3 has 13 amino acids. Germline V gene data show CDR1 as SGHTA and CDR2 as FQGNSA. V dropped 5 bases and J dropped 2 bases, with 9 bases sitting between them. Here the CDR3 reads CASSPGRQETQYF. CDR3 DNA: TGTGCCAGCAGCCCGGGACGTCAAGAGACCCAGTACTTC.

This rearrangement joins TRBV7-2 to TRBJ1-6; D is perhaps TRBD1 (5 bases). Germline CDR1 is SGHTA and CDR2 is FQGNSA. This CDR3 has 15 residues. Trimming cost V 5 bases and J 3 bases, with 11 bases left between them. CDR3 in amino acids: CASSGGTGYNSPLHF. The DNA for the CDR3 is TGTGCCAGCAGCGGCGGGACTGGCTATAATTCACCCCTCCACTTT.

The chain carries TRBV4-2 and TRBJ1-4, with D possibly being TRBD1 (5 bases). Trimming stripped 2 bases from V and 5 bases from J, with 15 bases between. Germline CDR1 reads LGHNA; CDR2 reads YNFKEQ. This CDR3 is 16 amino acids long. CDR3 nucleotides: TGTGCCAGCAGCCAAACTTCGTCGACAGACAATGAAAAACTGTTTTTT. Translated: CASSQTSSTDNEKLFF.

The chain recombines TRBV6-6 with TRBJ1-1; TRBD1 might be the D (5 bases). The CDR3 has 15 residues. Germline assignment: CDR1 MNHNY and CDR2 SVGAGI (reference sequence). V was trimmed by 6 bases and J by 5 bases, leaving 19 bases between them. CDR3 amino acids: CASSRGLGAGTEAFF. CDR3 bases: TGTGCCAGCAGCCGTGGACTTGGGGCGGGGACTGAAGCTTTCTTT.